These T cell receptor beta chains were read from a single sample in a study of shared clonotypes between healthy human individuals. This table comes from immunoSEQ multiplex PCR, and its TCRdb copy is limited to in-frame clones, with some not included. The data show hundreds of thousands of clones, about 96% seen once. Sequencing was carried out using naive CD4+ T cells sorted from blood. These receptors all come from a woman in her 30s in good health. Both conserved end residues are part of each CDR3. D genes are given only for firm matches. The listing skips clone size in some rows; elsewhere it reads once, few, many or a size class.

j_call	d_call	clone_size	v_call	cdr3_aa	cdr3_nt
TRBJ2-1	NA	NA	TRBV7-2	CASSSITRYNEQFF	TGTGCCAGCAGCTCGATTACCCGGTACAATGAGCAGTTCTTC
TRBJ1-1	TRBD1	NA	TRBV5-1	CASRKDRDTEAFF	TGCGCCAGCAGGAAAGACAGGGACACTGAAGCTTTCTTT
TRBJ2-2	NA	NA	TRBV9	CASSVGPSLNTGELFF	TGTGCCAGCAGCGTAGGACCTTCACTGAACACCGGGGAGCTGTTTTTT
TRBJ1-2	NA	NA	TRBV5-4	CASSTTETFSGYTF	TGTGCCAGCAGCACGACAGAAACCTTCTCTGGCTACACCTTC
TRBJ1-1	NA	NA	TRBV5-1	CASSFAGNTEAFF	TGCGCCAGCAGCTTTGCAGGGAACACTGAAGCTTTCTTT
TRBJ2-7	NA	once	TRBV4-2	CASSQERKGYEQYF	TGTGCCAGCAGCCAAGAGAGGAAGGGCTACGAGCAGTACTTC
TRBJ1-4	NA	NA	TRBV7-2	CASSFAGANEKLFF	TGTGCCAGCAGCTTCGCTGGGGCTAATGAAAAACTGTTTTTT
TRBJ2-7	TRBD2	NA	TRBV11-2	CASSLFQRLAGGSSYEQYF	TGTGCCAGCAGCTTATTTCAGAGACTAGCGGGAGGCAGCTCCTACGAGCAGTACTTC
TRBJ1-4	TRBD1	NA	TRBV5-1	CASRDETGTGNEKLFF	TGCGCCAGCAGGGACGAAACCGGGACAGGAAATGAAAAACTGTTTTTT
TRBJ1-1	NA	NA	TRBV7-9	CASSKTSGQNTEAFF	TGTGCCAGCAGCAAGACCTCCGGACAGAACACTGAAGCTTTCTTT
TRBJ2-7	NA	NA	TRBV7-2	CASSLALGVAYEQYF	TGTGCCAGCAGCTTAGCGTTGGGAGTTGCCTACGAGCAGTACTTC
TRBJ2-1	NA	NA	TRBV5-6	CASSGGLAARPSDSEQFF	TGTGCCAGCAGCGGCGGACTTGCTGCCCGCCCGTCCGACAGTGAGCAGTTCTTC
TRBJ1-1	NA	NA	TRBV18	CASSPLVSSHGGYTEAFF	TGTGCCAGCTCACCACTCGTTAGCTCGCATGGTGGATACACTGAAGCTTTCTTT
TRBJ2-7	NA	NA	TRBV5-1	CASSLGRDEQYF	TGCGCCAGCAGCTTGGGGCGAGACGAGCAGTACTTC
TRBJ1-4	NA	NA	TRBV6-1	CASSEAGGSNEKLFF	TGTGCCAGCAGTGAAGCAGGGGGATCTAATGAAAAACTGTTTTTT
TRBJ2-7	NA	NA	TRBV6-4	CASSDADSSYEQYF	TGTGCCAGCAGTGACGCGGATAGCTCCTACGAGCAGTACTTC
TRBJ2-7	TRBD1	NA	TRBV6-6	CASTPPGTGAYEQYF	TGTGCCAGCACCCCACCCGGGACAGGGGCCTACGAGCAGTACTTC
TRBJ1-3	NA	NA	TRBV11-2	CASSLRNSGNTIYF	TGTGCCAGCAGCTTAAGGAACTCTGGAAACACCATATATTTT
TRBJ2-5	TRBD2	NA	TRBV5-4	CASSTGLAGDPREQYF	TGTGCCAGCAGCACGGGACTAGCGGGAGACCCTAGGGAGCAGTACTTC
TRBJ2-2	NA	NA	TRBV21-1	CASSKLGDMESGELFF	TGTGCCAGCAGCAAATTGGGGGACATGGAATCCGGGGAGCTGTTTTTT
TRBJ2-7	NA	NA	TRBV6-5	CASSYTFPYYEQYF	TGTGCCAGCAGTTACACTTTTCCTTATTACGAGCAGTACTTC
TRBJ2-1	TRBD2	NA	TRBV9	CASSVASGRDNEQFF	TGTGCCAGCAGCGTGGCCAGCGGGAGGGACAATGAGCAGTTCTTC
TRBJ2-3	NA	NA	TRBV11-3	CASSSGTSTDTQYF	TGTGCCAGCAGCTCCGGGACCAGCACAGATACGCAGTATTTT
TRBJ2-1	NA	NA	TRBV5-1	CASSLDRVDYNEQFF	TGCGCCAGCAGCTTGGACAGGGTGGATTACAATGAGCAGTTCTTC
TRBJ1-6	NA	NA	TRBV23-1	CASVRGPYNSPLHF	TGCGCCAGCGTTCGGGGTCCCTATAATTCACCCCTCCACTTT
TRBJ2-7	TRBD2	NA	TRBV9	CASSVGGSSSEQYF	TGTGCCAGCAGCGTAGGCGGGAGTTCATCCGAGCAGTACTTC
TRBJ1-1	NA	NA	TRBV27	CASSLTENTEAFF	TGTGCCAGCAGTTTAACAGAGAACACTGAAGCTTTCTTT
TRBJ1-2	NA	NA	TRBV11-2	CASSMGWRTGYTF	TGTGCCAGCAGCATGGGGTGGAGAACGGGCTACACCTTC
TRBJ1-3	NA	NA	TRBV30	CAWSSSGNTIYF	TGTGCCTGGTCGAGCTCTGGAAACACCATATATTTT
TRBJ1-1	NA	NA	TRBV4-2	CASSGTTYTEAFF	TGTGCCAGCAGCGGGACAACGTATACTGAAGCTTTCTTT
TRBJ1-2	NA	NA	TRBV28	CASSPDRDYGYTF	TGTGCCAGCAGTCCGGACAGAGACTATGGCTACACCTTC
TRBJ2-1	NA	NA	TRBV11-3	CASSSQNNEQFF	TGTGCCAGCAGCTCGCAGAACAATGAGCAGTTCTTC
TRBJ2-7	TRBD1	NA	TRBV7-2	CASRLGTEYEQYF	TGTGCCAGCAGGTTGGGGACAGAGTACGAGCAGTACTTC
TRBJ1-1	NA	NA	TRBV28	CASSFSPTEAFF	TGTGCCAGCAGTTTCTCCCCCACTGAAGCTTTCTTT
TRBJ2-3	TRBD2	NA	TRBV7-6	CASSLAGGLAGLTDTQYF	TGTGCCAGCAGCTTAGCGGGGGGACTAGCGGGACTCACAGATACGCAGTATTTT
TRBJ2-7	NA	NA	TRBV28	CASSLGGTHSSYEQYF	TGTGCCAGCAGTTTAGGGGGTACCCACTCCTCCTACGAGCAGTACTTC
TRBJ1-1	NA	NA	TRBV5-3	CARSLAKTGGVNTEAFF	TGTGCCAGAAGCTTGGCCAAGACGGGAGGGGTGAACACTGAAGCTTTCTTT
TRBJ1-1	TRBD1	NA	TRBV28	CASSHRDREGAFF	TGTGCCAGCAGTCACAGAGACAGGGAGGGAGCTTTCTTT
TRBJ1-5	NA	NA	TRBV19	CASGLESSGLGQPQHF	TGTGCCAGCGGCCTGGAATCTTCAGGGTTGGGTCAGCCCCAGCATTTT
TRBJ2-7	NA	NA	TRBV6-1	CASSEAQGVRGSYEQYF	TGTGCCAGCAGTGAAGCGCAGGGTGTCAGAGGATCCTACGAGCAGTACTTC
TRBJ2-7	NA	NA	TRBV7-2	CASSLAWTAQYEQYF	TGTGCCAGCAGCTTAGCTTGGACAGCACAGTACGAGCAGTACTTC
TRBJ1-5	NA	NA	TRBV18	CASSPVPDNQPQHF	TGTGCCAGCTCACCAGTTCCAGATAATCAGCCCCAGCATTTT
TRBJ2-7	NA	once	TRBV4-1	CASSQADTRNPYEQYF	TGCGCCAGCAGCCAAGCGGACACTAGAAACCCCTACGAGCAGTACTTC
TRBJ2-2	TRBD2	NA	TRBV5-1	CASSLSTSGGTGELFF	TGCGCCAGCAGCTTGTCGACTAGCGGGGGCACCGGGGAGCTGTTTTTT
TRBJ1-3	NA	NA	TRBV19	CASSTSPASGNTIYF	TGTGCCAGTAGTACTTCTCCTGCGAGTGGAAACACCATATATTTT
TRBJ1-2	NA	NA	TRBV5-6	CASSLDRGSYTF	TGTGCCAGCAGCTTGGATAGGGGGAGCTACACCTTC
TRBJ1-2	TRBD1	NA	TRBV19	CASKDREMSGYTF	TGTGCCAGCAAGGACAGGGAGATGAGTGGCTACACCTTC
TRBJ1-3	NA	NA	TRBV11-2	CASSFAGFRSGNTIYF	TGTGCCAGCAGCTTCGCAGGGTTTCGATCTGGAAACACCATATATTTT
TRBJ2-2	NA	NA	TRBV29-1	CSVGADSAGSGELFF	TGCAGCGTTGGCGCGGACAGCGCTGGGAGCGGGGAGCTGTTTTTT
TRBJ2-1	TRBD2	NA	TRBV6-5	CASSAGTSGNNEQFF	TGTGCCAGCAGCGCCGGGACTAGCGGCAACAATGAGCAGTTCTTC
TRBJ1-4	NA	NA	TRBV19	CASSPIDPTNEKLFF	TGTGCCAGTAGCCCGATAGATCCAACTAATGAAAAACTGTTTTTT
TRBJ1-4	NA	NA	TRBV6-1	CASRDTGATNEKLFF	TGTGCCAGCAGAGACACAGGTGCAACTAATGAAAAACTGTTTTTT
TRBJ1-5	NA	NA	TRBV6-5	CASSKIGQSNQPQHF	TGTGCCAGCAGTAAGATCGGACAGTCAAATCAGCCCCAGCATTTT
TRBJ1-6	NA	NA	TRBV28	CASSFLVNSPLHF	TGTGCCAGCAGTTTCCTGGTTAATTCACCCCTCCACTTT
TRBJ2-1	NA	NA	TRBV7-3	CASSPLGGGHLTYNEQFF	TGTGCCAGCAGCCCCCTCGGCGGCGGGCACCTCACCTACAATGAGCAGTTCTTC
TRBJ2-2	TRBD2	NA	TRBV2	CASSEAPTSGNTGELFF	TGTGCCAGCAGTGAAGCTCCGACTAGCGGGAACACCGGGGAGCTGTTTTTT
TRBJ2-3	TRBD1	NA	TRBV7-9	CASSSGQGPSDTQYF	TGTGCCAGCAGTTCTGGACAGGGCCCCTCAGATACGCAGTATTTT